This T cell receptor beta chain was captured in a study of T cells in localized non-small cell lung cancer. Whole-study results and caveats: Adjacent lung was found to contain a median approximately 52 of the top 100 tumor clones.

The protocol was immunoSEQ multiplex PCR, while the TCRdb copy is restricted to in-frame clones and leaves out a portion. Here the sample spans 3,000 or so clones, 20% to 25% being singletons. Germline loops: CDR1 SGDLS, CDR2 YYNGEE. CDR3 length: 16 amino acids. Between the trimmed V and J ends, which lost 4 bases and 4 bases, there was a span of 21 bases. This clone was counted a few times. Its target is not known. This specimen was lung tumor tissue, taken before any cancer treatment. This chain uses TRBV9 with TRBJ2-7; D is tentatively TRBD1 or TRBD2 (7 bases each). The source of this sequence is a female donor over 55 with stage III lung adenocarcinoma. CDR3 sequence: CASSQGGAPSPYEQYF. The CDR3 DNA follows: TGTGCCAGCAGCCAGGGGGGGGCCCCATCCCCTTACGAGCAGTACTTC.